Sequencing of this T cell receptor (beta chain) was carried out in a study of cytomegalovirus exposure and HLA in healthy donors. The length of the CDR3 is 15 residues. Germline values: CDR1 SNHLY, CDR2 FYNNEI. The V gene end was trimmed by 4 bases and the J gene end by 4 bases; junction bases not matched to a gene: 5. Study outcomes and limitations: The likely origin of a cluster of highly shared sequence variants was a sequencing artifact. A later analysis linked a missense DCLRE1C variant to TCR beta V- and J-gene trimming.

The PCR was carried out with 60 Vbeta primers and 13 Jbeta primers. Only in-frame clones appear in the TCRdb table, and some are missing; sequencing was by immunoSEQ multiplex PCR. The data contain approximately 30,000 clones, roughly 67% of them singletons. Note on this clone: Its antigen is unknown.

Sequencing was carried out using PBMCs. The rearrangement uses TRBV2 and TRBJ1-2; 11 nucleotides match TRBD1. The clonotype comes from a man aged 40-49 years in good health and CMV-seropositive. As DNA, the CDR3 is TGTGCCAGCAGTGGAGGACAGGGGGCAGGCTATGGCTACACCTTC. Translation: CASSGGQGAGYGYTF. The entire variable domain, with the rest obtained from reference TRBV2 and TRBJ1-2, is as follows: EPEVTQTPSHQVTQMGQEVILRCVPISNHLYFYWYRQILGQKVEFLVSFYNNEISEKSEIFDDQFSVERPDGSNFTLKIRSTKLEDSAMYFCASSGGQGAGYGYTFGSGTRLTVV.